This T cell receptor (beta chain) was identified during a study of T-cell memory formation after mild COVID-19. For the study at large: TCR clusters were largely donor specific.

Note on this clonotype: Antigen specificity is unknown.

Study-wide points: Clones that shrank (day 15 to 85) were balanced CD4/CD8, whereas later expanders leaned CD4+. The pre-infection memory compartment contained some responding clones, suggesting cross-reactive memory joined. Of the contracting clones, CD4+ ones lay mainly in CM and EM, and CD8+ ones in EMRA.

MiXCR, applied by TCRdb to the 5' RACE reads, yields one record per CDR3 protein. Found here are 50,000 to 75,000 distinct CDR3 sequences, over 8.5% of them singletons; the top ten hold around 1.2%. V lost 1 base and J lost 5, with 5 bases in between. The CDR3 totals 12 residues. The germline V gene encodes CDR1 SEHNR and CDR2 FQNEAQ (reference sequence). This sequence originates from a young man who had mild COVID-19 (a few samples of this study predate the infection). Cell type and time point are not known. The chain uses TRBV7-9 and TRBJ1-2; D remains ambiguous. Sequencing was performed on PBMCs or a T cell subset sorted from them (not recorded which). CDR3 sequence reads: CASSLVGYGYTF. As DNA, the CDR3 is TGTGCCAGCAGCTTAGTGGGTTATGGCTACACCTTC.